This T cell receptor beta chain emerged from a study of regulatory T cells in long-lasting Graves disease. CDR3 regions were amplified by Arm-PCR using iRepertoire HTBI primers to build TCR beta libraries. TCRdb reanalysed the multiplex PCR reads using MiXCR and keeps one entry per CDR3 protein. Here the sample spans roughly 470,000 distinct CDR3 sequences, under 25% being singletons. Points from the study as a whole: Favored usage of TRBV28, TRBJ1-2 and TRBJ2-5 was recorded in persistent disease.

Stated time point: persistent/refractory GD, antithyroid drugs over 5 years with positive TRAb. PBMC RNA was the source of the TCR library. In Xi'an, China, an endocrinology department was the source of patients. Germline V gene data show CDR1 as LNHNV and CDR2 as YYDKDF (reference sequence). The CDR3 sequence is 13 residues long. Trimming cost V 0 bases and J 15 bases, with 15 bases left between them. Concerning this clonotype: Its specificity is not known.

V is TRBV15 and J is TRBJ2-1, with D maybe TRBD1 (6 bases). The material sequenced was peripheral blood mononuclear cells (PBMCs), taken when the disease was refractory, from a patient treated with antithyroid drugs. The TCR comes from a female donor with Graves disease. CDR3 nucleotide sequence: TGTGCCACCAGCAGAGAAACCCGGGACATATCGTTCTTC. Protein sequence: CATSRETRDISFF.